The next 2 T cell receptor beta chains were all read from a single sample in a study of cytomegalovirus exposure and HLA in healthy donors. PCR was performed using 60 Vbeta and 13 Jbeta primers. Data came from immunoSEQ multiplex PCR; TCRdb stores just in-frame clones and leaves some out. The sample contains about 160,000 clones, approximately 78% of which appear only once. The sequenced sample was PBMCs. Source of these receptors: a male donor in good health and CMV-seropositive.

This clone was recorded once. The V gene is TRBV7-2, the J gene TRBJ1-2; D remains ambiguous. Trimming left V 2 bases short and J 4 bases short, with 17 bases between. Germline CDR1 is SGHTA and CDR2 is FQGNSA. The CDR3 covers 16 residues. The CDR3 DNA sequence: TGTGCCAGCAGCTTAAGACCCCGTGACGGGTCCTATGGCTACACCTTC. This codes for CASSLRPRDGSYGYTF.

V usage is TRBV5-4 and J usage is TRBJ2-3, with TRBD2 identical over 8 bases. Germline CDR1 is SGHNT and CDR2 is YYREEE (reference sequence). The CDR3 is made up of 16 amino acids. After removal of 1 base from V and 1 base from J, the junction contained 5 bases not matched to a gene. This chain's CDR3 is CASSLPLAAGTDTQYF. DNA of the CDR3: TGTGCCAGCAGCTTGCCACTAGCGGCGGGCACAGATACGCAGTATTTT.